The sequence of this TCR beta chain was determined in a study of blood T cells in healthy people across ages. The second PCR ran 7 to 11 cycles with a sample-barcoded 5' primer and J-beta primers. TCRdb passed the 5' RACE reads through MiXCR, listing each CDR3 protein once. Of about 570,000 distinct CDR3 sequences in the sample, around a quarter were seen once. In this sample, this clonotype turned up a few times. The same data also went into a second study, on T cells of mothers and their children. That source reports: The study recruited a few healthy Caucasian mothers and their six children as donors.

This clonotype originated in a boy aged 2 to 10 in good health. Specimen: blood.

CDR3 coding DNA: TGCAGCGTTGAGACAGATCATGGCTACACCTTC. It codes for CSVETDHGYTF. V gene TRBV29-1 combines with J gene TRBJ1-2; D possibly corresponds to TRBD1 (5 bases). The CDR3 length is 11 residues. The V gene lost 3 bases and the J gene lost 6 bases, with 8 bases spanning the gap. Germline V gene data show CDR1 as SQVTM and CDR2 as ANQGSEA. Together with reference TRBV29-1 and TRBJ1-2, the CDR3 gives the full variable domain: SAVISQKPSRDICQRGTSLTIQCQVDSQVTMMFWYRQQPGQSLTLIATANQGSEATYESGFVIDKFPISRPNLTFSTLTVSNMSPEDSSIYLCSVETDHGYTFGSGTRLTVV.